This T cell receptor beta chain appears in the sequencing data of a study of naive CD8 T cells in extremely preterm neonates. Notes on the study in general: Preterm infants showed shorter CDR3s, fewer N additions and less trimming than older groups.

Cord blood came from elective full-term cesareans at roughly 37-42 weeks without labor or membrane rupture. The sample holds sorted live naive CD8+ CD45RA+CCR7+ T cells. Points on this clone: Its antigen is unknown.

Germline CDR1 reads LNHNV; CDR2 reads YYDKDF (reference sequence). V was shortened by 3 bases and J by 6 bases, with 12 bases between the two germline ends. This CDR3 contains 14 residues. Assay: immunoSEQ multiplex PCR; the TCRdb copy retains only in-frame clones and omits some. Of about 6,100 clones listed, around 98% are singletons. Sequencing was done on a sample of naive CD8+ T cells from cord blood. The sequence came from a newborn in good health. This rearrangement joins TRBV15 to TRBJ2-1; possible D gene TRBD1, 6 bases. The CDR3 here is CATSRILQGNEQFF. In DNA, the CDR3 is TGTGCCACCAGCAGGATCCTACAGGGCAATGAGCAGTTCTTC.